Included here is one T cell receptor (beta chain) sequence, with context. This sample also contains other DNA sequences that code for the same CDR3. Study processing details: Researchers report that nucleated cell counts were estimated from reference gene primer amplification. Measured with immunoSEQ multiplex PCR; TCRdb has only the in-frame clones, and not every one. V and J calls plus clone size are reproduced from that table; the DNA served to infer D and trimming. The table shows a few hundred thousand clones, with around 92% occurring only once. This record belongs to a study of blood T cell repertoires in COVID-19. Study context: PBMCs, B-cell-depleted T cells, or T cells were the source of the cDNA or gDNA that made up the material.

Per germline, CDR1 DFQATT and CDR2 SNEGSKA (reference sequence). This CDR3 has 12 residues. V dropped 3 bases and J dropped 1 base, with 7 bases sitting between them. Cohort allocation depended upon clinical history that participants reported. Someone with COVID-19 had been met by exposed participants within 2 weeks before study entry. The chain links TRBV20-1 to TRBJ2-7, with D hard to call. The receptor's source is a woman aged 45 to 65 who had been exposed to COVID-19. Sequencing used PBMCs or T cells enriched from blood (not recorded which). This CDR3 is CSASVRSYEQYF. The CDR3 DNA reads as TGCAGTGCTAGTGTCAGGTCCTACGAGCAGTACTTC.